What follows is one T cell receptor beta chain and its context. The antigen remains undetermined. The record originates from a study of CD4+ T cells in melanoma. Broader study findings: A reported correlation linked neoantigen-specific CD4+ T cells to CD8+, macrophage and B cell function. In melanoma, neoantigen-specific CD4+ T cells reportedly differed in differentiation state.

Assay: immunoSEQ multiplex PCR; the TCRdb copy retains only in-frame clones and omits some. This sample yields some 150,000 clones, of which approximately 91% are seen a single time; less than 2% belongs to the top ten. Germline CDR1 and CDR2: LNHDA and SQIVND (reference sequence). The CDR3 extends over 17 amino acids. Germline trimming cut 4 bases from V and 9 bases from J; bases unmatched to any gene: 18. The chain recombines TRBV19 with TRBJ2-1, with 7 bases fitting TRBD2. The source of this sequence is a human donor with melanoma. CDR3 protein: CASSTPPWGGVLGEQFF. DNA for the CDR3: TGTGCCAGTAGTACCCCTCCTTGGGGGGGGGTGCTGGGTGAGCAGTTCTTC. The variable domain in full, with the rest retrieved from reference TRBV19 and TRBJ2-1, is DGGITQSPKYLFRKEGQNVTLSCEQNLNHDAMYWYRQDPGQGLRLIYYSQIVNDFQKGDIAEGYSVSREKKESFPLTVTSAQKNPTAFYLCASSTPPWGGVLGEQFFGPGTRLTVL.